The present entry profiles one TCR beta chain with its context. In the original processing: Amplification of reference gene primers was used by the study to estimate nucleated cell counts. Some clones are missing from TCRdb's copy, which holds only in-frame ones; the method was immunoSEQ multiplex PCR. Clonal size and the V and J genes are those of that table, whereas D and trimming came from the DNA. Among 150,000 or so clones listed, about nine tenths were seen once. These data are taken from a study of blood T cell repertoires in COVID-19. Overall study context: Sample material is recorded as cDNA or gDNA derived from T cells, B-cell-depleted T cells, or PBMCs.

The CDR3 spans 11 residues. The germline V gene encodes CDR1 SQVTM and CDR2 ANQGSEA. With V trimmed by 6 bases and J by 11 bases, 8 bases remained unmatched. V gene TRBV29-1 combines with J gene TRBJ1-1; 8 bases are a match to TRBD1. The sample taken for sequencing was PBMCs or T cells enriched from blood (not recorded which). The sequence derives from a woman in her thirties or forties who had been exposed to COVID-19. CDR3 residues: CSVSTGVGAFF. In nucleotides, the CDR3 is TGCAGCGTGTCGACAGGGGTCGGGGCTTTCTTT. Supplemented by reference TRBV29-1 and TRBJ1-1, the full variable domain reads SAVISQKPSRDICQRGTSLTIQCQVDSQVTMMFWYRQQPGQSLTLIATANQGSEATYESGFVIDKFPISRPNLTFSTLTVSNMSPEDSSIYLCSVSTGVGAFFGQGTRLTVV.